The T cell receptor beta chain described here comes from a study of blood T cell repertoires in COVID-19 (dated by TCRdb to about 2020). Describing the broader study: Samples covering the acute and convalescent phases of COVID-19 were provided by collaborators in the United States, Italy and Spain. The repertoires were released in a freely available public database meant as a resource for research on the immune response to SARS-CoV-2. Deeply sampled blood TCRbeta repertoires from subjects exposed to, actively infected with, or recovered from COVID-19 were included in the dataset. The prospective study material was composed of cDNA or gDNA derived from T cells, B-cell-depleted T cells, or PBMCs. Sample metadata almost always included a de-identified subject ID, COVID-19 status, age in years and sex. Where available, HLA class I and class II types were taken from metadata supplied by the sample provider and were not determined by assay-based typing. The samples were drawn from the first 160 participants of the ongoing ImmuneRACE study and from 950 to 1,500 subjects provided by 6 global collaborators. Study-wide conclusions, independent of this receptor: The quantity of clinical and demographic metadata differed by source and by participant and was supplied without curation.

TCRbeta CDR3 regions were amplified from genomic DNA using the immunoSEQ Assay, a bias-controlled multiplex PCR. The authors' analysis ran thus. Nucleated cell counts per sample were estimated from amplification of reference gene primers within the assay. To quantify the absolute abundance of each unique TCRbeta CDR3 rearrangement, sequence reads were collapsed and filtered. For each sample, productive Simpson clonality was calculated by taking the square root of Simpson's diversity index across productive rearrangements. TCRdb took this table from immuneACCESS and kept in-frame rearrangements with V and J called. Such tables lack part of the clones; where checked against another copy, unresolved V genes explain under half of the gap, and the rest is unexplained. The V and J calls and clone size are taken from that table; D and trimming were inferred from the DNA. The sample contains approximately 200,000 clones, 88% of them found a single time. The top ten clones comprise over 1.5% of the sample.

Details on this clone: Its antigen is still unknown. Qualities for individual bases were not recorded, and no much larger clone is one base off.

As encoded in the germline V gene (reference sequence), CDR1 is SEHNR while CDR2 is FQNEAQ. V is cut back by 8 bases and J by 0 bases, with 9 bases in the junction unmatched. The CDR3 sequence holds 16 residues, the cysteine and phenylalanine included. Only the CDR3 portion is preserved as DNA: 48 bases, with reading frame beginning at the first base. The collaborating institutions used their own protocols to collect whole blood in K2EDTA tubes. Collaborator samples were shipped for TCRbeta analysis as frozen whole blood, isolated PBMCs, or DNA extracted from either sample type. Here the chain combines TRBV7-9 and TRBJ1-4; 7 junctional bases match TRBD1. The TCR was taken from a man in his sixties or seventies with acute or convalescent COVID-19. Source material: peripheral blood. Here the CDR3 is given as CASGDGDRATNEKLFF. The sequenced DNA is TGTGCCAGCGGGGACGGGGACAGAGCAACTAATGAAAAACTGTTTTTT.